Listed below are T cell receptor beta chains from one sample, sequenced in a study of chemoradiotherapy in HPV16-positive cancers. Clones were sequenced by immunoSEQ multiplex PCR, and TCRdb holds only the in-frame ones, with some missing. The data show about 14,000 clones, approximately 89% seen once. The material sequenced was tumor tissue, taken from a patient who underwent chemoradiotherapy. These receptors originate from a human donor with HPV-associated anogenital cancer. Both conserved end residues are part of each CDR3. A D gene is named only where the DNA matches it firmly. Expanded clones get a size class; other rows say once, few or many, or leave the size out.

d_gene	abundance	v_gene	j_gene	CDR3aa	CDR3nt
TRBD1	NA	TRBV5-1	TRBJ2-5	CASGDGTASQETQYF	TGCGCCAGCGGGGACGGGACAGCCAGTCAAGAGACCCAGTACTTC
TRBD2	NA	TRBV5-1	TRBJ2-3	CASSLGLDRKDTQYF	TGCGCCAGCAGCCTGGGACTAGATCGCAAAGATACGCAGTATTTT
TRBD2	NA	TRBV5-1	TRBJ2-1	CASSTASGRDSYNEQFF	TGCGCCAGCAGCACCGCTAGCGGGAGGGACTCCTACAATGAGCAGTTCTTC
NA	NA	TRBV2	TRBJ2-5	CASSERGETQYF	TGTGCCAGCAGTGAACGAGGAGAGACCCAGTACTTC
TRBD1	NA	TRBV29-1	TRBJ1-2	CSVEDRGTGGGDGYTF	TGCAGCGTTGAAGATCGAGGGACAGGGGGCGGCGATGGCTACACCTTC
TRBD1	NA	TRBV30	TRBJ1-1	CAWSEADRGTNTEAFF	TGTGCCTGGAGTGAAGCGGACAGGGGTACGAACACTGAAGCTTTCTTT
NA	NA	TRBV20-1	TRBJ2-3	CSARPGDTQYF	TGCAGTGCTAGACCAGGGGATACGCAGTATTTT
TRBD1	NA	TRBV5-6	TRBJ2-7	CASSLVGQGARGEQYF	TGTGCCAGCAGCTTGGTGGGACAGGGGGCCAGAGGGGAGCAGTACTTC
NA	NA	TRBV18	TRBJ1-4	CASSPGATNEKLFF	TGTGCCAGCTCACCAGGGGCCACTAATGAAAAACTGTTTTTT
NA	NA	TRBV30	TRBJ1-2	CACLIKQAKSYGYTF	TGTGCCTGTCTTATTAAACAGGCAAAATCCTATGGCTACACCTTC
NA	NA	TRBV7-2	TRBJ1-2	CASSYYPGQRSPSNYGYTF	TGTGCCAGCAGCTATTATCCCGGACAACGATCCCCCTCTAACTATGGCTACACCTTC
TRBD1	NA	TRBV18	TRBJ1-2	CASSRDRGRAEGYTF	TGTGCCAGCTCGCGGGACAGGGGGCGTGCTGAGGGCTACACCTTC
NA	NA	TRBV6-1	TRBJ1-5	CASSVQGAYSNQPQHF	TGTGCCAGCAGTGTACAGGGAGCCTATAGCAATCAGCCCCAGCATTTT
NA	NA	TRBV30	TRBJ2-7	CAWGVVPSSEQYF	TGTGCCTGGGGTGTGGTTCCCAGCAGCGAGCAGTACTTC
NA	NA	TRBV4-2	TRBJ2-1	CASSQIGASAYNEQFF	TGTGCCAGCAGCCAAATCGGGGCTAGCGCCTACAATGAGCAGTTCTTC
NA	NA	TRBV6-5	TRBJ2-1	CASSRTGTQINEQFF	TGTGCCAGCAGCCGAACCGGGACCCAGATTAATGAGCAGTTCTTC
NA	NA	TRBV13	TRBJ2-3	CASSLGRPIYTDTQYF	TGTGCCAGCAGCTTAGGCCGGCCCATTTACACAGATACGCAGTATTTT
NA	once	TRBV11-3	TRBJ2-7	CASSFEGEQYF	TGTGCCAGCAGCTTCGAAGGCGAGCAGTACTTC
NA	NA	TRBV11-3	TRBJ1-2	CASSFGQSYGYTF	TGTGCCAGCAGCTTTGGTCAGTCCTATGGCTACACCTTC
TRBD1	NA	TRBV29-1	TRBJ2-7	CSVDGQGFNEQYF	TGCAGCGTTGACGGACAGGGGTTCAACGAGCAGTACTTC
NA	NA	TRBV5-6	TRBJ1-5	CASSTMGEAGRGEEPQHF	TGTGCCAGCAGCACTATGGGAGAGGCAGGACGGGGGGAAGAGCCCCAGCATTTT
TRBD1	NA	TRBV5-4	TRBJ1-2	CASSRPGQGDGYTF	TGTGCCAGCAGCCGACCCGGACAGGGAGACGGCTACACCTTC
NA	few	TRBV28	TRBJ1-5	CASSRSQGLSNQPQHF	TGTGCCAGCAGTCGATCCCAGGGCCTAAGCAATCAGCCCCAGCATTTT
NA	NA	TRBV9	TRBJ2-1	CASSVGWDSGEQFF	TGTGCCAGCAGCGTAGGTTGGGACTCAGGTGAGCAGTTCTTC